Shown below are 23 T cell receptor beta chains from a single sample sequenced in a study of monozygotic twins with inflammatory bowel disease (dated by TCRdb to the late 2010s). The library was built by means of 5' RACE. The sequencer was an Illumina HiSeq 2500. After reprocessing by TCRdb, each CDR3 protein sequence is one entry, and no DNA is given. The table for this sample shows over 110,000 distinct CDR3 sequences. In total, the top ten clones hold 2.4% of the sample. Sample: blood. These receptors were collected from a human donor with ulcerative colitis or Crohn's disease, or a healthy co-twin of an affected twin (not recorded which).

The chain carries TRBV4-3 and TRBJ1-4; as DNA is missing, the TRBD1 call by TCRdb cannot be tested. The germline CDR1 and CDR2 sequences are LGHNA and YSLEER. The CDR3 totals 17 residues. CDR3 loop: CASSQESLPHPGEKLFF.

The rearrangement joins TRBV7-9 to TRBJ2-3; TCRdb names TRBD1, which stays unverified in the absence of DNA. Per germline, CDR1 SEHNR and CDR2 FQNEAQ (reference sequence). This CDR3 has 17 amino acids. The CDR3 is CASSLVGTGLLTDTQYF. The entire variable domain, with the rest obtained from reference TRBV7-9 and TRBJ2-3, is as follows: DTGVSQNPRHKITKRGQNVTFRCDPISEHNRLYWYRQTLGQGPEFLTYFQNEAQLEKSRLLSDRFSAERPKGSFSTLEIQRTEQGDSAMYLCASSLVGTGLLTDTQYFGPGTRLTVL.

The CDR3: CSVVTGHHYEQYF. The J gene is TRBJ2-7, the V gene TRBV29-1; as DNA is missing, the TRBD1 call by TCRdb cannot be tested. This CDR3 region has 13 residues. Germline V CDR1 and CDR2: SQVTM, ANQGSEA.

The chain recombines TRBV18 with TRBJ1-2. The CDR3 runs 15 residues. In germline, CDR1 is KGHSH, CDR2 LQKENI. This chain's CDR3 is CASSPTGGENYGYTF.

The J gene is TRBJ2-1, the V gene TRBV10-3; TCRdb proposes TRBD1, but this gene call is untestable without DNA. Germline V gene data show CDR1 as ENHRY and CDR2 as SYGVKD. The CDR3 extends over 11 amino acids. The CDR3 spells CAIATGNEQFF.

The chain carries TRBV12-3 or TRBV12-4 and TRBJ2-5; TCRdb lists TRBD1, though no DNA is available to test this call. This CDR3 is built from 14 residues. This chain's CDR3 is CASSPGATQETQYF.

The genes are TRBV5-1 and TRBJ1-1. Germline values: CDR1 SGHRS, CDR2 YFSETQ. This CDR3 region has 14 residues. CDR3 in amino acids: CASSLGSYNTEAFF. Full variable domain (outside the CDR3, taken from reference TRBV5-1 and TRBJ1-1): KAGVTQTPRYLIKTRGQQVTLSCSPISGHRSVSWYQQTPGQGLQFLFEYFSETQRNKGNFPGRFSGRQFSNSRSEMNVSTLELGDSALYLCASSLGSYNTEAFFGQGTRLTVV.

The genes are TRBV6-2 or TRBV6-3 and TRBJ1-5. Germline loops: CDR1 MNHEY, CDR2 SVGEGT. The CDR3 spans 14 residues. The CDR3 reads CASSYSRPDQPQHF.

This chain's CDR3 is CASFDRGFVGGQFF. The chain couples TRBV5-1 to TRBJ2-1; TCRdb's D gene call, TRBD1, goes unchecked for lack of DNA. Looked up from germline, CDR1 is SGHRS and CDR2 is YFSETQ. The CDR3 has 14 residues.

The genes are TRBV7-9 and TRBJ2-2. Germline assignment: CDR1 SEHNR and CDR2 FQNEAQ (reference sequence). This CDR3 has 14 residues. The CDR3 loop is CASNGRFETGELFF.

The rearrangement joins TRBV7-2 to TRBJ1-3; TCRdb indicates TRBD1, and absent DNA this call remains unverified. The CDR3 is 15 residues long. Germline V CDR1 and CDR2: SGHTA, FQGNSA. The CDR3 sequence is CASSSQGASGNTIYF.

The chain employs TRBV11-1 and TRBJ2-1. This CDR3 is built from 14 residues. CDR1 and CDR2 from the germline V gene are SGHAT and FQDESV (reference sequence). CDR3 region: CASTNLIVKGEQFF. Supplemented by reference TRBV11-1 and TRBJ2-1, the full variable domain reads EAEVAQSPRYKITEKSQAVAFWCDPISGHATLYWYRQILGQGPELLVQFQDESVVDDSQLPKDRFSAERLKGVDSTLKIQPAELGDSAMYLCASTNLIVKGEQFFGPGTRLTVL.

J is TRBJ2-7 and V is TRBV4-1; TCRdb gives TRBD2 as the D gene, but with no DNA this cannot be confirmed. The CDR3 totals 16 residues. Germline loops: CDR1 MGHRA, CDR2 YSYEKL. CDR3 region: CASSLRATSNSYEQYF.

The chain combines TRBV6-5 with TRBJ2-1; TCRdb proposes TRBD1, but this gene call is untestable without DNA. Germline CDR1 MNHEY, CDR2 SVGAGI. The CDR3 has 16 amino acids. The chain's CDR3 is CASSYSRGQGVIEQFF.

This chain links TRBV29-1 with TRBJ1-5. Germline values: CDR1 SQVTM, CDR2 ANQGSEA. The CDR3 runs to 13 residues. CDR3 amino acids: CSVRTSPNQPQHF.

This chain uses TRBV10-3 with TRBJ2-1; TCRdb returns TRBD1, unconfirmable since there is no DNA. This CDR3 is 17 amino acids long. Germline lookup yields CDR1 ENHRY and CDR2 SYGVKD. The CDR3 reads CAISESSSRGTYNEQFF.

The rearrangement uses TRBV10-3 and TRBJ2-1; TCRdb designates TRBD1, a call that cannot be tested without DNA. There are 15 residues in the CDR3. Germline V lookup: CDR1 ENHRY, CDR2 SYGVKD. The CDR3 region is CAISESTRQNNEQFF.

The chain combines TRBV4-3 with TRBJ1-1; there is no DNA to check the TCRdb D call of TRBD1. Looked up from germline, CDR1 is LGHNA and CDR2 is YSLEER. CDR3 length equals 16 residues. CDR3 loop: CASSQDSHRTNTEAFF.

The genes are TRBV5-1 and TRBJ1-1; TCRdb picks TRBD1, but there is no DNA to check that call. The CDR3 is 15 residues long. Germline assignment: CDR1 SGHRS and CDR2 YFSETQ. Here the CDR3 reads CASSFKTGGNTEAFF.

The chain employs TRBV10-3 and TRBJ2-5; TCRdb's D gene call, TRBD2, goes unchecked for lack of DNA. The CDR3 contains 16 residues. Germline V gives CDR1 ENHRY, CDR2 SYGVKD. This chain's CDR3 is CAISGSSGGAQETQYF.

This sequence joins TRBV5-1 and TRBJ1-5. From germline, CDR1 is SGHRS and CDR2 YFSETQ. The CDR3 covers 14 residues. Here the CDR3 reads CASSYAGGDQPQHF.

V is TRBV5-4 and J is TRBJ2-1; the TCRdb D gene call, TRBD2, has no DNA to confirm it. Germline lookup yields CDR1 SGHNT and CDR2 YYREEE (reference sequence). The length of the CDR3 is 17 residues. CDR3 region: CASSLAGLAGRGAEQFF. Using reference TRBV5-4 and TRBJ2-1 for the parts outside the CDR3, the full variable domain is ETGVTQSPTHLIKTRGQQVTLRCSSQSGHNTVSWYQQALGQGPQFIFQYYREEENGRGNFPPRFSGLQFPNYSSELNVNALELDDSALYLCASSLAGLAGRGAEQFFGPGTRLTVL.

This chain links TRBV6-2 or TRBV6-3 with TRBJ2-1; TCRdb reports TRBD1, a call that lacks DNA to check it against. The CDR3 has 17 residues. Germline values: CDR1 MNHEY, CDR2 SVGEGT. CDR3 sequence reads: CASSAHLRDKIYNEQFF.